Listed below are T cell receptor beta chains from one sample, sequenced in a study of shared clonotypes between healthy human individuals. The data were produced by immunoSEQ multiplex PCR, yet TCRdb's version contains in-frame clones alone and is incomplete. The repertoire holds about 2.2 million clones, around 93% seen once, with about 1.7% in the top ten. Source material: naive CD8+ T cells from PBMCs. The receptor source for this set is a man between 18 and 29 years old in good health. Some clones in this sample may be carry-over from other donors' samples. Each CDR3 is given with its conserved first and last residue. A D gene is named only where the DNA matches it firmly. Only part of the rows carry a size: once, few, many, or a class if the clone is expanded.

TRBJ2-1 | - | - | TRBV9 | CASSPKRTYNEQFF | TGTGCCAGCAGCCCAAAGCGGACCTACAATGAGCAGTTCTTC
TRBJ2-7 | - | - | TRBV7-9 | CASRYREDEQYF | TGTGCCAGCAGATATCGAGAGGACGAGCAGTACTTC
TRBJ2-7 | - | - | TRBV28 | CASSLFSGAYEQYF | TGTGCCAGCAGCCTATTTAGCGGAGCGTACGAGCAGTACTTC
TRBJ2-7 | - | - | TRBV10-2 | CASSERGAPYEQYF | TGCGCCAGCAGTGAGAGGGGGGCACCGTACGAGCAGTACTTC
TRBJ2-7 | - | - | TRBV27 | CASSLGGKGYEQYF | TGTGCCAGCAGTTTAGGTGGAAAGGGCTACGAGCAGTACTTC
TRBJ2-7 | TRBD1 | - | TRBV27 | CASSLTGTGSYEQYF | TGTGCCAGCAGTCTTACCGGGACAGGGTCCTACGAGCAGTACTTC
TRBJ2-5 | - | - | TRBV14 | CASSQFDGSWTQYF | TGTGCCAGCAGCCAATTTGACGGGAGCTGGACCCAGTACTTC
TRBJ2-1 | - | - | TRBV4-2 | CASSQARAAHVLKGNEQFF | TGTGCCAGCAGCCAAGCGCGGGCCGCGCACGTGCTTAAAGGCAATGAGCAGTTCTTC
TRBJ2-7 | TRBD2 | - | TRBV28 | CASSWVAGGTYEQYF | TGTGCCAGCAGTTGGGTAGCGGGAGGTACCTACGAGCAGTACTTC
TRBJ1-1 | - | once | TRBV27 | CASSLSGGRTEAFF | TGTGCCAGCAGTTTATCGGGCGGGAGGACTGAAGCTTTCTTT
TRBJ2-2 | - | - | TRBV4-1 | CASSQRASTGELFF | TGCGCCAGCAGCCAACGGGCTTCCACCGGGGAGCTGTTTTTT
TRBJ2-1 | - | - | TRBV2 | CASRRSSYNEQFF | TGTGCCAGCCGGCGGAGCTCCTACAATGAGCAGTTCTTC
TRBJ1-2 | - | - | TRBV27 | CASSQQPLGGDGYTF | TGTGCCAGCAGTCAACAACCCCTGGGGGGCGATGGCTACACCTTC
TRBJ2-1 | - | - | TRBV9 | CASSVAQGGHNEQFF | TGTGCCAGCAGCGTAGCGCAGGGGGGCCACAATGAGCAGTTCTTC
TRBJ1-5 | - | - | TRBV28 | CASSPLVRYQPQHF | TGTGCCAGCAGTCCCCTCGTGAGGTATCAGCCCCAGCATTTT
TRBJ1-2 | TRBD1 | - | TRBV5-4 | CASSPDRVAGYTF | TGTGCCAGCAGCCCGGACAGGGTAGCTGGCTACACCTTC
TRBJ1-1 | - | few | TRBV7-3 | CASSTGSYMEAFF | TGTGCCAGCAGCACGGGATCTTACATGGAAGCTTTCTTT
TRBJ1-6 | - | - | TRBV7-9 | CASSLDGGGPLHF | TGTGCCAGCAGCTTAGACGGGGGAGGACCCCTCCACTTT
TRBJ1-1 | - | - | TRBV5-1 | CASSFGSGIHHLNMNTEAFF | TGCGCCAGCAGCTTTGGTAGTGGTATACATCACTTAAACATGAACACTGAAGCTTTCTTT
TRBJ2-1 | - | - | TRBV7-9 | CASSSPPEQFF | TGTGCCAGCAGCTCACCCCCTGAGCAGTTCTTC
TRBJ2-7 | - | - | TRBV2 | CASSEGPGSYEQYF | TGTGCCAGCAGTGAAGGTCCGGGGTCCTACGAGCAGTACTTC
TRBJ2-7 | TRBD1 | - | TRBV28 | CASSRYSRGLRGEQYF | TGTGCCAGCAGCAGATATTCCAGGGGGCTGAGAGGGGAGCAGTACTTC
TRBJ2-3 | TRBD2 | - | TRBV5-8 | CASSSGTRGTDTQYF | TGTGCCAGCAGCTCCGGGACTAGGGGCACAGATACGCAGTATTTT
TRBJ1-4 | - | - | TRBV7-9 | CASSLARLSGKLFF | TGTGCCAGCAGCTTAGCGCGTCTCAGCGGGAAACTGTTTTTT
TRBJ2-1 | TRBD2 | - | TRBV7-9 | CASSLPGTSGSYEQFF | TGTGCCAGCAGCTTACCCGGGACTAGCGGGAGCTATGAGCAGTTCTTC
TRBJ2-7 | TRBD1 | - | TRBV15 | CATSRSIDRGLYEQYF | TGTGCCACCAGCAGATCTATCGACAGGGGGCTCTACGAGCAGTACTTC
TRBJ2-1 | TRBD2 | few | TRBV7-9 | CASSGLANYNEQFF | TGTGCCAGCAGCGGACTAGCGAACTACAATGAGCAGTTCTTC
TRBJ2-3 | - | - | TRBV6-5 | CASSYSRGDTQCF | TGTGCCAGCAGTTACTCCAGGGGGGATACGCAGTGTTTT
TRBJ2-7 | TRBD1 | - | TRBV4-1 | CASSHQDRGYEQYF | TGCGCCAGCAGCCACCAGGACAGGGGATACGAGCAGTACTTC
TRBJ2-7 | TRBD1 | many | TRBV6-5 | CASSLGQTSYEQYF | TGTGCCAGCAGTCTGGGACAGACCAGCTACGAGCAGTACTTC
TRBJ1-2 | TRBD1 | - | TRBV27 | CASSSPGGPFGYTF | TGTGCCAGCAGTTCCCCAGGGGGCCCTTTTGGCTACACCTTC
TRBJ2-1 | TRBD2 | - | TRBV27 | CASSVGLAINEQFF | TGTGCCAGCAGTGTGGGACTAGCGATAAATGAGCAGTTCTTC
TRBJ2-5 | - | - | TRBV27 | CASSLRRGETQYF | TGTGCCAGCAGTCTGCGAAGGGGGGAGACCCAGTACTTC
TRBJ2-1 | - | - | TRBV27 | CASSFQPPRGDEQFF | TGTGCCAGCAGTTTTCAACCACCTAGGGGAGATGAGCAGTTCTTC
TRBJ1-1 | - | - | TRBV6-5 | CASSQPRTATEAFF | TGTGCCAGCAGTCAGCCCAGGACGGCGACAGAAGCTTTCTTT
TRBJ2-4 | - | - | TRBV28 | CASSPPVPSGRAKNIQYF | TGTGCCAGCAGTCCTCCCGTCCCGTCGGGAAGAGCCAAAAACATTCAGTACTTC
TRBJ2-7 | - | - | TRBV7-8 | CASSAIDEQYF | TGTGCCAGCAGCGCCATCGACGAGCAGTACTTC
TRBJ2-1 | TRBD2 | - | TRBV29-1 | CSVQTSSSEQFF | TGCAGCGTTCAGACTAGCTCCAGTGAGCAGTTCTTC
TRBJ1-2 | TRBD1 | - | TRBV27 | CASKFLGQNYGYTF | TGTGCCAGCAAATTCTTGGGACAGAACTATGGCTACACCTTC
TRBJ1-3 | - | - | TRBV25-1 | CASTRGGMDTIYF | TGTGCCAGTACCAGGGGCGGGATGGACACCATATATTTT
TRBJ2-2 | TRBD1 | - | TRBV2 | CASRDRGLTGELFF | TGTGCCAGCAGGGACAGGGGGCTCACCGGGGAGCTGTTTTTT
TRBJ2-7 | - | - | TRBV9 | CASSAAGDRVGEQYF | TGTGCCAGCAGCGCGGCCGGGGACCGCGTAGGAGAGCAGTACTTC
TRBJ2-7 | - | - | TRBV11-2 | CASSLGPQRPYF | TGTGCCAGCAGCTTAGGACCCCAGCGCCCCTACTTC
TRBJ2-7 | TRBD2 | - | TRBV27 | CASSFGGLAGYEQYF | TGTGCCAGCAGTTTTGGGGGACTAGCGGGTTACGAGCAGTACTTC
TRBJ2-7 | - | - | TRBV7-8 | CASSLAMSDEQYF | TGTGCCAGCAGCTTAGCGATGAGCGACGAGCAGTACTTC
TRBJ2-5 | - | - | TRBV4-1 | CASSSSLQETQYF | TGCGCCAGCAGCTCATCTCTCCAAGAGACCCAGTACTTC
TRBJ1-1 | - | - | TRBV16 | CASSPFRLRGNTEAFF | TGTGCCAGCAGCCCTTTCCGTCTCCGGGGGAACACTGAAGCTTTCTTT
TRBJ2-1 | TRBD2 | - | TRBV27 | CASSSLSGRTYNEQFF | TGTGCCAGCAGTTCCCTTAGCGGGAGGACCTACAATGAGCAGTTCTTC
TRBJ2-7 | TRBD2 | - | TRBV27 | CASSSNAGLAGDEQYF | TGTGCCAGCAGTTCCAACGCGGGACTAGCGGGAGACGAGCAGTACTTC
TRBJ2-1 | - | - | TRBV7-8 | CASSLGGIEEQFF | TGTGCCAGCAGCCTGGGGGGAATTGAGGAGCAGTTCTTC
TRBJ1-1 | TRBD1 | once | TRBV2 | CASFTGGRTEAFF | TGTGCCAGCTTCACAGGGGGCCGGACTGAAGCTTTCTTT
TRBJ2-7 | - | - | TRBV30 | CAWSVGRNYEQYF | TGTGCCTGGAGTGTTGGACGGAACTACGAGCAGTACTTC
TRBJ2-5 | - | once | TRBV2 | CASSEPPGRKKETQYF | TGTGCCAGCAGTGAACCGCCGGGACGAAAAAAAGAGACCCAGTACTTC
TRBJ2-7 | - | - | TRBV19 | CASSTDNIEQYF | TGTGCCAGTAGTACCGATAACATCGAGCAGTACTTC